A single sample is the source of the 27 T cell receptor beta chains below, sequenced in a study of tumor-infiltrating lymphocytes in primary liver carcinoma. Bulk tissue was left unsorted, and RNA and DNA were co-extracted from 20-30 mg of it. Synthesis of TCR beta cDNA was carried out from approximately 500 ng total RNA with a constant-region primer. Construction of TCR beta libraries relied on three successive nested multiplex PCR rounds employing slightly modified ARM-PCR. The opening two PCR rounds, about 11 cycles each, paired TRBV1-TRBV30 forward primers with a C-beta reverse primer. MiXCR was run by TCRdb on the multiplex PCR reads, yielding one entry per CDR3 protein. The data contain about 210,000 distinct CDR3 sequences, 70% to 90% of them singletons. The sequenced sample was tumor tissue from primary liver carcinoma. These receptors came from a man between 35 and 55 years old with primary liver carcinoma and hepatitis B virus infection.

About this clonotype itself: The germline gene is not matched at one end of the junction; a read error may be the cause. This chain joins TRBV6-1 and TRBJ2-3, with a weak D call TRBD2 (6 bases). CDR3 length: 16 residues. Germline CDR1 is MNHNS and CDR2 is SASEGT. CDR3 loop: CASSERRELRTDMQYF. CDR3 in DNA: TGTGCCAGCAGTGAAAGGCGGGAACTTCGCACAGATATGCAGTATTTT.

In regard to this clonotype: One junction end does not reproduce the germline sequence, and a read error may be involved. Written as DNA, the CDR3 is TGCGCCAGTAGCCAAGCCCCTTGGGGAGCGGGGGGGCCCGGGGAGCCGTTTTTT. This sequence encodes CASSQAPWGAGGPGEPFF. The chain employs TRBV4-3 and TRBJ2-2; TRBD2 matches at 10 bases. CDR3 length: 18 residues. Germline assignment: CDR1 LGHNA and CDR2 YSLEER.

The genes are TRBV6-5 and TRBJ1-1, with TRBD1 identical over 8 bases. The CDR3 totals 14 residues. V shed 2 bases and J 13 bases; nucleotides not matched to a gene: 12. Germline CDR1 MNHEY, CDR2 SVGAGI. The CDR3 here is CASSYRGTGTENFF. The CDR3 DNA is TGTGCCAGCAGTTACAGGGGGACAGGCACTGAAAATTTCTTT.

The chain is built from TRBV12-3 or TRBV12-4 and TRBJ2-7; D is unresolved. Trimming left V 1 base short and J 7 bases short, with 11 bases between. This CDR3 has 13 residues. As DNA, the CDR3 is TGTGCCAGCAGTTTAGAGGCGGCCGGGGAGCAGTACTTC. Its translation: CASSLEAAGEQYF.

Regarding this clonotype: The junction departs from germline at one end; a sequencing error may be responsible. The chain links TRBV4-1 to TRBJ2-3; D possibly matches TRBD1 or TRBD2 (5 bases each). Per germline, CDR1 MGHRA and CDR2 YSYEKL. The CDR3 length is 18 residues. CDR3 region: CASSSSGGPARGQETQYF. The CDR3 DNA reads TGCGCCAGTAGCTCTTCAGGAGGCCCCGCTAGGGGCCAAGAGACCCAGTACTTT.

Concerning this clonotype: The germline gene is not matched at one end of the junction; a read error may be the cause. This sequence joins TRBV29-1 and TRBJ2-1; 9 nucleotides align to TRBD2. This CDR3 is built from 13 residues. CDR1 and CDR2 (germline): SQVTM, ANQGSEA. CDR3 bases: TGCAGCTCCGGGACTAGCAACTGGGATGAGCAATTCTTC. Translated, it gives CSSGTSNWDEQFF.

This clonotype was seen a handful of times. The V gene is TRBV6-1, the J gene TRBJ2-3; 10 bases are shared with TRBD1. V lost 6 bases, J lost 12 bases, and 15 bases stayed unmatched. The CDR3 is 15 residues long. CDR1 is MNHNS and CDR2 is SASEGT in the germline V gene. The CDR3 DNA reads TGTGCCAGCAGAGACGACAGGGGGCCGGGAGATGCACAGTATTTT. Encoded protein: CASRDDRGPGDAQYF.

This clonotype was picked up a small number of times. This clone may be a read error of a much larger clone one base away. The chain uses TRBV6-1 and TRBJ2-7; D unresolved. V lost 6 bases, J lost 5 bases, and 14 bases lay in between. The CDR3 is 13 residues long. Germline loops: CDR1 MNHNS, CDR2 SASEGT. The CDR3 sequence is CASSVEADHEQYF. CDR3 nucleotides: TGTGCCAGCAGCGTCGAGGCAGACCACGAGCAGTACTTC.

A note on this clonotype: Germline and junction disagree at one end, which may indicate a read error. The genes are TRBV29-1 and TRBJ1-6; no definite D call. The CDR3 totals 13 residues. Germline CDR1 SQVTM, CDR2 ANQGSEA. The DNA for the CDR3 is TGCTGCGTTTCGAAGGCCAGAAATTCACCCCTCCACTTT. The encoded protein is CCVSKARNSPLHF.

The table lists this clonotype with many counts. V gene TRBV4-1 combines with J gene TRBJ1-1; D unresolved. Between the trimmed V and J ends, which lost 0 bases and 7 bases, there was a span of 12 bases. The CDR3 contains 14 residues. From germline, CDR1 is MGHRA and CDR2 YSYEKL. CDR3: CASSQDPRAGEAFF. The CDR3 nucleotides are TGCGCCAGCAGCCAAGACCCGCGGGCGGGTGAAGCTTTCTTT.

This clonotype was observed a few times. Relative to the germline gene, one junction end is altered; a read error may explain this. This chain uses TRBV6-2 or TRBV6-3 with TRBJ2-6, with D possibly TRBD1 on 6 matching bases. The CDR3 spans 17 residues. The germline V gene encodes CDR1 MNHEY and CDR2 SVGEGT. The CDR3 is CASISEGGLPGANVLTF. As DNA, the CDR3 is TGTGCCAGCATCTCCGAAGGGGGTTTACCTGGGGCCAACGTTCTGACTTTC.

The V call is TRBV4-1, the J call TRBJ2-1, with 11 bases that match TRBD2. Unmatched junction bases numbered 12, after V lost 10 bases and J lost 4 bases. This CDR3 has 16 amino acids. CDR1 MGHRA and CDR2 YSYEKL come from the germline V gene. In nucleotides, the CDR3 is TGCGCCACCAGGCCCAAACTAGCGGGGGCTTACAATGAGCAGTTCTTC. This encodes CATRPKLAGAYNEQFF.

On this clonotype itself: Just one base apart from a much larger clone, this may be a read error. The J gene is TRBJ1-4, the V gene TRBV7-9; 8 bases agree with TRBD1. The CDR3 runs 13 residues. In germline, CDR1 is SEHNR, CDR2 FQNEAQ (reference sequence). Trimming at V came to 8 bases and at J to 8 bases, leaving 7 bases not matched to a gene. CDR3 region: CASARTGREKLFF. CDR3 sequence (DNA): TGTGCCAGCGCGCGGACAGGGAGGGAAAAACTGTTTTTT. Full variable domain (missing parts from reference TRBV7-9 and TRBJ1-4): DTGVSQNPRHKITKRGQNVTFRCDPISEHNRLYWYRQTLGQGPEFLTYFQNEAQLEKSRLLSDRFSAERPKGSFSTLEIQRTEQGDSAMYLCASARTGREKLFFGSGTQLSVL.

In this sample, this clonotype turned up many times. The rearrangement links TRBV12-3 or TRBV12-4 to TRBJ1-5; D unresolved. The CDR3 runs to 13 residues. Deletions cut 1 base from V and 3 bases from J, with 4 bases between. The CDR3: CASSLVNNQPQHF. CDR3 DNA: TGTGCCAGCAGTTTAGTAAACAATCAGCCCCAGCATTTT.

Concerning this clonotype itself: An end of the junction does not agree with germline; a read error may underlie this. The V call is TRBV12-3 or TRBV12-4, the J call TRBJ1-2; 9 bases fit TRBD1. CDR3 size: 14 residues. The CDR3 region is CASSLQGANYGCTF. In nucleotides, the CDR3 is TGTGCCAGCAGTCTACAGGGGGCTAATTATGGCTGCACCTTC.

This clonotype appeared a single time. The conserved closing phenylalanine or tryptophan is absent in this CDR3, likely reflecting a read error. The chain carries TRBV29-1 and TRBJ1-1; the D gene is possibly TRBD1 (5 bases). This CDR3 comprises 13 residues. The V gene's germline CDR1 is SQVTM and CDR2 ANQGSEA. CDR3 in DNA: TGCAGAGTCCGGGGGGGGGAGCACACTGAAGCTTTCTAT. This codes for CRVRGGEHTEAFY.

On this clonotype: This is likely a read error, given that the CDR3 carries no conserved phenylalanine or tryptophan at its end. The CDR3 here is CANSYSGQTLLLEQYI. The CDR3 DNA follows: TGTGCCAACAGTTACTCAGGTCAGACCCTTCTCTTGGAGCAGTACATC. The V and J genes are TRBV6-2 or TRBV6-3 and TRBJ2-7; D is undetermined. The CDR3 length is 16 residues. The germline V gene has CDR1 MNHEY and CDR2 SVGEGT.

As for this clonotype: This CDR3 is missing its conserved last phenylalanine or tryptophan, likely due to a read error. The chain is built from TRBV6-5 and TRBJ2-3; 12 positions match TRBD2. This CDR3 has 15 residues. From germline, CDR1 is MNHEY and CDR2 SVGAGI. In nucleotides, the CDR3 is TGTGACAGCAAGCCAGGACTAGCGGGAACAGATACGCAGTATCTT. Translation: CDSKPGLAGTDTQYL.

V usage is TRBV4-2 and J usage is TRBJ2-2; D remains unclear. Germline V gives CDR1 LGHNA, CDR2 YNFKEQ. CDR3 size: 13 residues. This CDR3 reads CVRSQELSGELFF. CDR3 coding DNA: TGTGTCAGGAGCCAAGAATTGAGCGGGGAGCTGTTTTTT.

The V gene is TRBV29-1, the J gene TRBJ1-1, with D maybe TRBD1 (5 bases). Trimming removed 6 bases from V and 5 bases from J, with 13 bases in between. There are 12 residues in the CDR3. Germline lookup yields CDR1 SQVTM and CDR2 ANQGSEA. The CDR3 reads CSVTQGMTEAFF. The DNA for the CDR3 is TGCAGCGTCACTCAGGGCATGACTGAAGCTTTCTTT.

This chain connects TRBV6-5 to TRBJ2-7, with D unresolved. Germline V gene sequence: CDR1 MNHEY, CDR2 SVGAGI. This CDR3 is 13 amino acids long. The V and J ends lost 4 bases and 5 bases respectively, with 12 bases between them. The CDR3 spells CASSSQSSNEQYF. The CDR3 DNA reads TGTGCCAGCAGTTCCCAAAGTTCTAACGAGCAGTACTTC.

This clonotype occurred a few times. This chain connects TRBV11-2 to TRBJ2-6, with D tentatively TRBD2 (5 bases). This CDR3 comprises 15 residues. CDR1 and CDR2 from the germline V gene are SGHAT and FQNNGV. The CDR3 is CVTQRPCSGANVLTF. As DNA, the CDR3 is TGTGTCACCCAGCGGCCATGCTCTGGGGCCAACGTCCTGACTTTC.

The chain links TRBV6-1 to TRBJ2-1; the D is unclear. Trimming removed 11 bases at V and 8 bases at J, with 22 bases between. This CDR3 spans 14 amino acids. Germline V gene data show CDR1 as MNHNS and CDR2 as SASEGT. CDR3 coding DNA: TGTGCCGGGTTAACGAGAGAATTTAGCCATGAGCAGTTCTTC. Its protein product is CAGLTREFSHEQFF.

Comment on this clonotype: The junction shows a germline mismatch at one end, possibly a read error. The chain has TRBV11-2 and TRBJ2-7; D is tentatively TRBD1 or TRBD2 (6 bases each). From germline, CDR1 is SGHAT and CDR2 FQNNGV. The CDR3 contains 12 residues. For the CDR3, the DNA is TGTGCCGGCAATCCCGGGGGCTACGAGCAGTGCTTC. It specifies CAGNPGGYEQCF.

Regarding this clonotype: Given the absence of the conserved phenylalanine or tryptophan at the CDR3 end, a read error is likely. The CDR3 bases are TGTGCCAGCAGCCAAAACTCAGGGGGTTCCTCCTACGATCAGTACTCC. Protein sequence: CASSQNSGGSSYDQYS. The rearrangement joins TRBV4-2 to TRBJ2-7; 7 nucleotides match TRBD1. CDR3 length equals 16 residues. Germline-derived CDR1 and CDR2 are LGHNA and YNFKEQ.

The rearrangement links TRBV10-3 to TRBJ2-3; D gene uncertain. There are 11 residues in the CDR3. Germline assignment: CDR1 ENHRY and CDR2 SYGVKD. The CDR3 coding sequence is TGTATCATCCAAGTCACAGATACGCAGTATTTT. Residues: CIIQVTDTQYF.

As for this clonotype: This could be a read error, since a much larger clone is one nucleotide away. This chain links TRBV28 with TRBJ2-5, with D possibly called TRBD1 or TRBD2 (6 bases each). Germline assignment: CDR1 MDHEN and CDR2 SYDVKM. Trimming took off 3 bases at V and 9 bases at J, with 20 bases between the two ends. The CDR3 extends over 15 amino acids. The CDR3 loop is CASSLIGGDGEAQYF. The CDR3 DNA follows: TGTGCCAGCAGTTTGATAGGGGGAGACGGGGAGGCCCAGTACTTC.